These 18 T cell receptor beta chains originate from one sample sequenced in a study of blood T cell repertoires in COVID-19. Only in-frame clones appear in the TCRdb table, and some are missing; sequencing was by immunoSEQ multiplex PCR. The repertoire has tens of thousands of clones, more than 65% of them found once; the top ten carry roughly 25%. The sequenced material came from peripheral blood. These receptors all come from a man in his sixties with acute or convalescent COVID-19.

V gene TRBV14 combines with J gene TRBJ1-1, with TRBD1 identical over 8 bases. The CDR3 totals 15 residues. J lost 5 bases, V lost 3 bases, and 8 bases had no gene match. The germline V gene has CDR1 SGHDN and CDR2 FVKESK. The CDR3 sequence is CASSQTTGVITEAFF. The CDR3 nucleotides are TGTGCCAGCAGCCAGACGACAGGGGTAATAACTGAAGCTTTCTTT.

This chain connects TRBV19 to TRBJ1-5, with D perhaps matching TRBD1 (5 bases). CDR3 length equals 12 residues. The germline V and J ends were trimmed by 4 bases and 6 bases, with 7 bases remaining between them. Per the germline V gene, CDR1 is LNHDA and CDR2 is SQIVND (reference sequence). The chain's CDR3 is CASSRGGQPQHF. CDR3 bases: TGTGCCAGTAGTAGGGGCGGTCAGCCCCAGCATTTT.

CDR3 residues: CASSEVSSGNTIYF. The DNA for the CDR3 is TGTGCCAGCAGTGAGGTCAGCTCTGGAAACACCATATATTTT. This chain uses TRBV2 with TRBJ1-3; D is ambiguous. The germline V gene encodes CDR1 SNHLY and CDR2 FYNNEI. V dropped 3 bases and J dropped 0 bases, with 6 bases sitting between them. CDR3 length: 14 residues.

The chain links TRBV12-3 or TRBV12-4 to TRBJ2-7; no firm D call. The last part of the DNA fits TRBJ2-1 better; the J call may be wrong. The CDR3 covers 13 residues. The CDR3 DNA is TGTGCCAGCAGTTTATCAGACTACAATGAGCAGTTCTTC. It codes for CASSLSDYNEQFF.

The J gene is TRBJ1-4, the V gene TRBV6-5; D might be TRBD1 (5 bases). The CDR3 covers 13 residues. The V gene lost 2 bases and the J gene lost 10 bases, with 11 bases spanning the gap. Germline CDR1 and CDR2: MNHEY and SVGAGI. DNA of the CDR3: TGTGCCAGCAGTTACAGCAGGGATGGAAAACTGTTTTTT. This codes for CASSYSRDGKLFF.

This chain uses TRBV6-1 with TRBJ2-3, with 11 bases lining up with TRBD2. Germline loops: CDR1 MNHNS, CDR2 SASEGT. The trim removed 1 base at V and 4 bases at J, leaving 1 base unmatched. The CDR3 spans 15 residues. The CDR3 is CASSEGTSGPDTQYF. The CDR3 DNA is TGTGCCAGCAGTGAAGGGACTAGCGGGCCAGATACGCAGTATTTT.

The chain couples TRBV3-1 (or the pseudogene TRBV3-2) to TRBJ2-2; no definite D call. Trimming took off 7 bases at V and 4 bases at J, with 10 bases between the two ends. This CDR3 is 13 amino acids long. Germline V gene lookup returns CDR1 LGHDT and CDR2 YNNKEL (reference sequence). CDR3 sequence: CASNRGGTGELFF. The CDR3 DNA sequence: TGTGCCAGCAACCGCGGCGGCACCGGGGAGCTGTTTTTT.

V gene TRBV9 combines with J gene TRBJ2-5; TRBD2 matches at 7 bases. CDR3 size: 14 residues. V lost 5 bases and J lost 1; bases outside the gene matches: 5. The germline V gene encodes CDR1 SGDLS and CDR2 YYNGEE. This CDR3 reads CASSATSLQETQYF. In DNA form, the CDR3 reads TGTGCCAGCAGTGCGACTAGCCTCCAAGAGACCCAGTACTTC.

The chain employs TRBV2 and TRBJ1-4; TRBD1 agrees at 12 bases. The V gene end was trimmed by 6 bases and the J gene end by 3 bases; junction bases not matched to a gene: 11. The CDR3 is 18 residues long. Germline V gene sequence: CDR1 SNHLY, CDR2 FYNNEI. The CDR3 sequence: CASSDRDRGRIANEKLFF. The CDR3 nucleotides read TGTGCCAGCAGCGATAGGGACAGGGGGCGCATAGCTAATGAAAAACTGTTTTTT.

V gene TRBV2 combines with J gene TRBJ2-2, with 7 bases identical to TRBD2. The trim removed 8 bases at V and 7 bases at J, leaving 19 bases unmatched. Germline V CDR1 and CDR2: SNHLY, FYNNEI. This CDR3 spans 17 amino acids. For the CDR3, the DNA is TGTGCCAGCTGCGTATCAAGGCCGCAATGGGGGGGCGGGGAGCTGTTTTTT. This sequence encodes CASCVSRPQWGGGELFF.

The J gene is TRBJ1-6, the V gene TRBV6-5; D is perhaps TRBD1 (6 bases). Germline CDR1 MNHEY, CDR2 SVGAGI. V was cut by 4 bases and J by 7 bases, with 14 bases left in between. The CDR3 length is 15 residues. The chain's CDR3 is CASSWQGQKNSPLHF. DNA of the CDR3: TGTGCCAGCAGTTGGCAAGGACAGAAGAATTCACCCCTCCACTTT.

The chain has TRBV7-2 and TRBJ2-4; 8 positions match TRBD2. J was trimmed by 6 bases and V by 5 bases; bases with no gene match: 12. Germline V gives CDR1 SGHTA, CDR2 FQGNSA. The CDR3 loop spans 16 amino acids. The CDR3, as DNA: TGTGCCAGCAGCCTCGCCGGGACTAGGACGATAAACATTCAGTACTTC. Its translation is CASSLAGTRTINIQYF.

The rearrangement links TRBV3-1 (or the pseudogene TRBV3-2) to TRBJ2-1; the match to TRBD2 covers 9 bases. CDR3 length equals 15 residues. Unmatched junction bases numbered 6, after V lost 4 bases and J lost 5 bases. The germline V gene has CDR1 LGHDT and CDR2 YNNKEL (reference sequence). The CDR3 loop is CASSRSSGGNNEQFF. The CDR3 DNA reads as TGTGCCAGCAGCCGCAGTAGCGGGGGCAACAATGAGCAGTTCTTC.

This sequence joins TRBV18 and TRBJ1-1; D remains unclear. V was cut by 3 bases and J by 5 bases, with 7 bases left in between. This CDR3 comprises 12 residues. Germline values: CDR1 KGHSH, CDR2 LQKENI. The CDR3 loop is CASSPTRTEAFF. CDR3 DNA: TGTGCCAGCTCACCGACGAGGACTGAAGCTTTCTTT.

CDR3 amino acids: CASSLNAGQGGYGYTF. CDR3 nucleotides: TGTGCCAGCAGCTTGAATGCCGGACAGGGTGGGTATGGCTACACCTTC. The chain carries TRBV5-4 and TRBJ1-2; TRBD1 aligns across 8 bases. Trimming cost V 1 base and J 5 bases; bases outside gene matches: 10. This CDR3 comprises 16 residues. CDR1 and CDR2 (germline): SGHNT, YYREEE (reference sequence).

CDR3 DNA: TGTGCCAGCAGTTGGGGCTCAGGGGCCAACGTCCTGACTTTC. Its protein is CASSWGSGANVLTF. The rearrangement joins TRBV27 to TRBJ2-6; the D gene is possibly TRBD1 (5 bases). The CDR3 has 14 amino acids. Germline V lookup: CDR1 MNHEY, CDR2 SMNVEV (reference sequence). The V end lost 4 bases, the J end lost 4 bases, and 8 bases lay between the germline ends.

This chain links TRBV28 with TRBJ2-7, with no clear D. In germline, CDR1 is MDHEN, CDR2 SYDVKM. The CDR3 contains 15 residues. Trimming removed 2 bases at V and 2 bases at J, with 13 bases between. The CDR3 nucleotides read TGTGCCAGCAGTTTAGGTACAGCCGCACCCTACGAGCAGTACTTC. The encoded protein is CASSLGTAAPYEQYF.

The CDR3 DNA sequence: TGTGCCAGCAGCTTTAGCGGGGGGATCACAGATACGCAGTATTTT. Its translation is CASSFSGGITDTQYF. The genes are TRBV7-6 and TRBJ2-3; 10 bases line up with TRBD2. Unmatched junction bases numbered 2, after V lost 3 bases and J lost 2 bases. The CDR3 spans 15 residues. Germline CDR1 is SGHVS and CDR2 is FNYEAQ. Together with reference TRBV7-6 and TRBJ2-3, the CDR3 gives the full variable domain: GAGVSQSPRYKVTKRGQDVALRCDPISGHVSLYWYRQALGQGPEFLTYFNYEAQQDKSGLPNDRFSAERPEGSISTLTIQRTEQRDSAMYRCASSFSGGITDTQYFGPGTRLTVL.